A single sample is the source of the 17 T cell receptor beta chains below, sequenced in a study of Ad26.COV2.S vaccination and SARS-CoV-2 variants. Measured with immunoSEQ multiplex PCR; TCRdb has only the in-frame clones, and not every one. Of roughly 400,000 clones listed, about 90% were seen once; the top ten hold about 1.7%. The treatment here: 15 to 20 received Ad26.COV2.S at low or high dose, single or two shots; about five received placebo; per-sample allocation not given. Material that was analyzed had been drawn on day 63 after the first vaccine or placebo injection. Material: peripheral blood, obtained in a trial of Ad26.COV2.S vaccine versus placebo. The receptors originated from a person aged 18 to 59 who received the Ad26.COV2.S COVID-19 vaccine or a placebo.

V and J are TRBV5-1 and TRBJ1-4; a weak D match, TRBD1 (5 bases). This CDR3 is 14 amino acids long. V shed 4 bases and J shed 8 bases, with 15 bases lying between them. Germline V gives CDR1 SGHRS, CDR2 YFSETQ. DNA of the CDR3: TGCGCCAGCAGCGTCGACAGTTTAAAGGAAAAACTGTTTTTT. Encoded protein: CASSVDSLKEKLFF.

The chain links TRBV9 to TRBJ2-3, with D unclear. Germline CDR1 and CDR2: SGDLS and YYNGEE. The V gene lost 6 bases and the J gene lost 3 bases, with 11 bases spanning the gap. The CDR3 extends over 13 amino acids. CDR3 sequence: CASKPLRTDTQYF. DNA for the CDR3: TGTGCCAGCAAGCCCCTCAGAACAGATACGCAGTATTTT. Full variable domain (rest looked up from reference TRBV9 and TRBJ2-3): DSGVTQTPKHLITATGQRVTLRCSPRSGDLSVYWYQQSLDQGLQFLIQYYNGEERAKGNILERFSAQQFPDLHSELNLSSLELGDSALYFCASKPLRTDTQYFGPGTRLTVL.

The J gene is TRBJ2-5, the V gene TRBV5-6; D may be TRBD1 (6 bases). The germline V gene has CDR1 SGHDT and CDR2 YYEEEE. V shed 5 bases and J shed 2 bases, with 13 bases lying between them. This CDR3 comprises 14 residues. Written as DNA, the CDR3 is TGTGCCAGCAGGGTAACAGGGATTCAAGAGACCCAGTACTTC. Translated, it gives CASRVTGIQETQYF.

The chain carries TRBV6-5 and TRBJ1-1; 8 positions match TRBD1. Germline-derived CDR1 and CDR2 are MNHEY and SVGAGI. After removal of 4 bases from V and 6 bases from J, the junction contained 4 bases not matched to a gene. This CDR3 spans 13 amino acids. Here the CDR3 DNA reads TGTGCCAGCAGTTGGACAGGGAAGGCTGAAGCTTTCTTT. This translates into CASSWTGKAEAFF.

This clone showed up just once. V gene TRBV6-1 combines with J gene TRBJ1-5; tentative D call: TRBD1 (6 bases). This CDR3 is built from 15 residues. CDR1 MNHNS and CDR2 SASEGT come from the germline V gene. Trimming took off 3 bases at V and 6 bases at J, with 15 bases between the two ends. The CDR3 DNA follows: TGTGCCAGCAGTGACCGAACAGGGATTGGTCAGCCCCAGCATTTT. This gives the protein CASSDRTGIGQPQHF.

This rearrangement joins TRBV5-6 to TRBJ2-3, with 10 positions matching TRBD2. This CDR3 is 17 amino acids long. V shed 2 bases and J 1 base; nucleotides not matched to a gene: 7. Germline CDR1 reads SGHDT; CDR2 reads YYEEEE. CDR3 DNA: TGTGCCAGCAGCTTAGGTAGCGGGGGGCGGGGCACAGATACGCAGTATTTT. Residues: CASSLGSGGRGTDTQYF.

The V gene is TRBV27, the J gene TRBJ2-1; TRBD2 matches at 12 bases. Per the germline V gene, CDR1 is MNHEY and CDR2 is SMNVEV (reference sequence). Trimming cost V 5 bases and J 2 bases; bases outside gene matches: 10. The CDR3 spans 18 residues. In DNA form, the CDR3 reads TGTGCCAGCAGTCCTATAGACTCTAGCGGGGGGGCCTACAATGAGCAGTTCTTC. Translating gives CASSPIDSSGGAYNEQFF.

The chain links TRBV11-2 to TRBJ2-1; D is uncertain. The ends were cut back, 0 bases at V and 3 bases at J, with 15 bases in the middle. CDR1 is SGHAT, CDR2 FQNNGV, per germline. This CDR3 is 17 amino acids long. CDR3 DNA sequence: TGTGCCAGCAGCTTAGATAATTGGAGTTGGAACTACAATGAGCAGTTCTTC. Translated: CASSLDNWSWNYNEQFF.

Here the CDR3 reads CSVEGTGTGSSYEQYF. CDR3 bases: TGCAGCGTTGAAGGTACCGGGACAGGAAGCTCCTACGAGCAGTACTTC. This chain links TRBV29-1 with TRBJ2-7; 8 nucleotides line up with TRBD1. Germline loops: CDR1 SQVTM, CDR2 ANQGSEA. J lost 0 bases, V lost 1 base, and 8 bases had no gene match. CDR3 length: 16 amino acids.

V usage is TRBV7-2 and J usage is TRBJ2-7; 12 bases match TRBD1. After removal of 0 bases from V and 6 bases from J, the junction contained 6 bases not matched to a gene. This CDR3 region has 16 residues. Germline V gene sequence: CDR1 SGHTA, CDR2 FQGNSA. The CDR3 nucleotides are TGTGCCAGCAGCTTAGCAACCGGGACAGGGGGCCTCGAGCAGTACTTC. It specifies CASSLATGTGGLEQYF. The variable domain in full, completed from reference TRBV7-2 and TRBJ2-7, reads GAGVSQSPSNKVTEKGKDVELRCDPISGHTALYWYRQSLGQGLEFLIYFQGNSAPDKSGLPSDRFSAERTGGSVSTLTIQRTQQEDSAVYLCASSLATGTGGLEQYFGPGTRLTVT.

J is TRBJ1-3 and V is TRBV7-9, with 8 bases aligning to TRBD1. Germline V gene lookup returns CDR1 SEHNR and CDR2 FQNEAQ (reference sequence). This CDR3 spans 16 amino acids. The V segment lost 5 bases and the J segment 2 bases; nucleotides outside the gene matches: 8. CDR3 bases: TGTGCCAGCAGCCGAGGACAGGGCCGGGCTGGAAACACCATATATTTT. Amino acid sequence: CASSRGQGRAGNTIYF.

The chain links TRBV5-4 to TRBJ1-2, with TRBD1 matching 11 bases. There are 15 residues in the CDR3. CDR1 and CDR2 (germline): SGHNT, YYREEE (reference sequence). Trimming took 0 bases from V and 8 from J; bases not matched to a gene: 6. The CDR3 coding sequence is TGTGCCAGCAGCTTGGTCGGACAGGGGGCGGGAGGCTACACCTTC. Amino acid sequence: CASSLVGQGAGGYTF.

This chain uses TRBV5-1 with TRBJ1-3; tentatively, D is TRBD1 (5 bases). Germline CDR1 and CDR2: SGHRS and YFSETQ. V was shortened by 4 bases and J by 7 bases, with 18 bases between the two germline ends. The CDR3 has 15 residues. The CDR3 protein is CASSHGGDVMNTIYF. The CDR3 coding sequence is TGCGCCAGCAGCCACGGAGGGGATGTTATGAACACCATATATTTT.

The CDR3 here is CASSVSASGGVTDTQYF. In nucleotides, the CDR3 is TGTGCCAGCAGCGTAAGTGCTAGCGGGGGGGTCACAGATACGCAGTATTTT. This chain joins TRBV9 and TRBJ2-3, with TRBD2 identical over 12 bases. The germline CDR1 and CDR2 sequences are SGDLS and YYNGEE. This CDR3 region has 17 residues. Trimming took 1 base from V and 2 from J; bases not matched to a gene: 5.

The chain combines TRBV29-1 with TRBJ2-1; 9 positions agree with TRBD2. Germline assignment: CDR1 SQVTM and CDR2 ANQGSEA. The V and J ends lost 6 bases and 4 bases, in that order; junction bases with no gene match: 7. The CDR3 runs 14 residues. The CDR3 spells CSVPTSGPYNEQFF. CDR3 in DNA: TGCAGCGTGCCGACTAGCGGACCGTACAATGAGCAGTTCTTC.

The V call is TRBV4-1, the J call TRBJ2-7; unclear D gene. Germline V gene data show CDR1 as MGHRA and CDR2 as YSYEKL. Trimming stripped 5 bases from V and 1 base from J, with 12 bases between. This CDR3 has 14 residues. The CDR3 region is CASSAATHSYEQYF. The CDR3 DNA reads as TGCGCCAGCAGCGCAGCGACACATTCCTACGAGCAGTACTTC.

The gene calls are TRBV6-1 and TRBJ2-1, with a weak D call TRBD1 (6 bases). The CDR3 has 14 residues. Looked up from germline, CDR1 is MNHNS and CDR2 is SASEGT. The germline V and J ends were trimmed by 8 bases and 3 bases, with 14 bases remaining between them. This CDR3 is CASRDTGYYNEQFF. In DNA, the CDR3 is TGTGCCAGCCGGGACACAGGATACTACAATGAGCAGTTCTTC.